The rows below give T cell receptor beta chains drawn from one sample of a study of T cells in Graves' hyperthyroidism and ophthalmopathy. TCRdb reprocessed the multiplex PCR reads via MiXCR and lists one record per CDR3 protein. The sample lists about 59,000 distinct CDR3 sequences, roughly 58% occurring once. Sequences were obtained from blood. The receptor source for this set is a woman aged 60-75 years with Graves' ophthalmopathy. CDR3s include the opening cysteine and the closing phenylalanine or tryptophan. The D gene is left open where the match is weak. Clone size is given for some rows only: seen once, a few or many times, or a class if the clone is expanded.

V gene	clone size	J gene	D gene	CDR3 protein	CDR3 DNA
TRBV20-1	once	TRBJ2-1	TRBD2	CSASPGTRAGVGEQFF	TGCAGTGCTAGTCCCGGGACTAGAGCGGGTGTAGGTGAGCAGTTCTTC
TRBV4-1	few	TRBJ2-4	TRBD2	CASSQTNSGRAVNIQYF	TGCGCCAGCAGCCAAACAAATAGCGGGAGGGCCGTAAACATTCAGTACTTC
TRBV7-2	NA	TRBJ2-7	NA	CASSWGVISDEQHF	TGTGCCAGCAGCTGGGGGGTTATCAGCGACGAGCAGCACTTC
TRBV4-2	NA	TRBJ1-2	NA	CASNQGPVGYTF	TGTGCCAGCAACCAAGGCCCCGTCGGCTACACCTTC
TRBV10-2	once	TRBJ2-2	TRBD1	CASRQGVFPGELFF	TGCGCCAGCAGACAGGGGGTTTTTCCCGGGGAGCTGTTTTTT
TRBV10-2	many	TRBJ1-1	NA	CASSESVGAFF	TGCGCCAGCAGTGAGTCGGTTGGGGCTTTCTTT
TRBV10-1	NA	TRBJ1-6	TRBD1	CASGDRGHNSPLHF	TGCGCCAGCGGGGACAGGGGGCACAATTCACCCCTCCACTTT
TRBV2	NA	TRBJ1-5	NA	CASSESGGAWEQHF	TGTGCCAGCAGTGAAAGCGGGGGGGCGTGGGAGCAGCATTTT
TRBV20-1	NA	TRBJ2-3	NA	CSAVLDLGTQYF	TGCAGTGCTGTCCTGGACTTGGGAACGCAGTATTTT
TRBV9	many	TRBJ2-5	NA	CASSADAGTLQETQYF	TGTGCCAGCAGCGCGGACGCCGGGACACTTCAAGAGACCCAGTACTTC
TRBV5-1	NA	TRBJ2-1	TRBD2	CASSLGLAGEVQFF	TGCGCCAGCAGCTTGGGACTAGCGGGGGAGGTGCAGTTCTTC
TRBV6-5	NA	TRBJ1-1	NA	CASSYSGQSGTEAFF	TGCGCCAGCAGTTACAGCGGACAGAGCGGCACTGAAGCTTTCTTT
TRBV11-2	many	TRBJ1-1	NA	CASSLEPPGGNTEAFF	TGTGCCAGCAGCTTAGAGCCCCCGGGAGGGAACACTGAAGCTTTCTTT
TRBV13	NA	TRBJ2-2	NA	CASSVARGNTGELFF	TGTGCCAGCAGCGTAGCGAGGGGTAACACCGGGGAGCTGTTTTTT
TRBV20-1	NA	TRBJ2-1	TRBD2	CSASLAGGLNEQFF	TGCAGTGCTAGCCTAGCGGGAGGCCTCAATGAGCAGTTCTTC
TRBV7-2	medium-sized	TRBJ2-3	NA	CASSLMPDTQYF	TGTGCCAGCAGCTTAATGCCAGATACGCAGTATTTT
TRBV7-2	NA	TRBJ1-4	TRBD1	CASSVRQGGEKLFF	TGTGCCAGCAGCGTTCGACAGGGAGGTGAAAAACTGTTTTTT
TRBV20-1	NA	TRBJ2-1	TRBD1	CSASGTAGRTEQFF	TGCAGTGCTAGCGGGACAGCCGGTCGCACTGAGCAGTTCTTC
TRBV12-3/TRBV12-4	many	TRBJ2-1	NA	CASSLGGNEQFF	TGTGCCAGCAGTTTAGGTGGAAATGAGCAGTTCTTC
TRBV12-3/TRBV12-4	NA	TRBJ2-6	NA	CASSSINTGDTGANVLTF	TGTGCCAGCAGTTCTATTAATACCGGGGACACTGGGGCCAACGTCCTGACTTTC
TRBV10-1	NA	TRBJ2-1	TRBD2	CAREDSGGYNEQFF	TGCGCGCGCGAGGATAGCGGGGGATACAATGAGCAGTTCTTC
TRBV7-2	NA	TRBJ2-7	TRBD2	CASSQGPGGKGGEQYF	TGTGCCAGCAGCCAGGGACCGGGGGGGAAGGGAGGTGAGCAGTACTTC
TRBV6-1	NA	TRBJ2-1	NA	CASSGQGTDTQFF	TGTGCCAGCAGTGGGCAGGGTACAGATACGCAGTTCTTC
TRBV20-1	NA	TRBJ2-5	TRBD1	CSAGTAAGVGTQYF	TGCAGTGCTGGGACAGCGGCCGGTGTGGGGACCCAGTACTTC